Shown below are 27 T cell receptor beta chains from a single sample sequenced in a study of blood T cell repertoires in COVID-19. The repertoire was sequenced with immunoSEQ multiplex PCR; TCRdb's copy has only in-frame clones and lacks some. Of around 200,000 clones listed, 75% to 90% are singletons. The sequencing input was PBMCs or T cells enriched from blood (not recorded which). These receptor sequences come from a woman aged 25 to 39 who had been exposed to COVID-19.

The CDR3 nucleotides read TGTGCCAGCAGTTACTCGGTCCAGCGGGGGCACAATGAGCAGTTCTTC. Translated, it gives CASSYSVQRGHNEQFF. The rearrangement joins TRBV6-5 to TRBJ2-1, with TRBD2 identical over 8 bases. Germline V gene data show CDR1 as MNHEY and CDR2 as SVGAGI. The V and J ends lost 0 bases and 5 bases, in that order; junction bases with no gene match: 6. This CDR3 is 16 amino acids long.

The chain combines TRBV4-2 with TRBJ2-7, with 9 positions matching TRBD1. Germline CDR1 LGHNA, CDR2 YNFKEQ. Trimming at V came to 0 bases and at J to 2 bases, leaving 8 bases not matched to a gene. The CDR3 loop spans 17 amino acids. CDR3: CASSQDHGTGKPYEQYF. The CDR3, as DNA: TGTGCCAGCAGCCAAGATCATGGGACAGGGAAACCCTACGAGCAGTACTTC.

The chain joins TRBV28 to TRBJ1-5; TRBD1 might be the D (6 bases). Germline CDR1 and CDR2: MDHEN and SYDVKM. V was pared by 2 bases and J by 0 bases, with 8 bases between. CDR3 size: 15 residues. Here the CDR3 reads CASSLQGNSNQPQHF. In DNA, the CDR3 is TGTGCCAGCAGTTTACAGGGGAATAGCAATCAGCCCCAGCATTTT.

CDR3 nucleotide sequence: TGCGCCAGCAGGAGGAACACTGAAGCTTTCTTT. Protein sequence: CASRRNTEAFF. The J gene is TRBJ1-1, the V gene TRBV5-1; unclear D gene. This CDR3 has 11 residues. V was clipped by 5 bases and J by 1 base, with 3 bases between them. Germline CDR1 SGHRS, CDR2 YFSETQ.

This chain uses TRBV16 with TRBJ2-2; TRBD2 is a possible D gene (5 bases). CDR1 and CDR2 from the germline V gene are KGHSY and FQNENV. V was cut by 0 bases and J by 6 bases, with 5 bases left in between. The CDR3 consists of 13 residues. CDR3 sequence: CASSQSGAGELFF. The CDR3, as DNA: TGTGCCAGCAGCCAATCCGGGGCCGGGGAGCTGTTTTTT.

The chain uses TRBV5-6 and TRBJ2-7, with 14 bases aligning to TRBD2. This CDR3 contains 16 residues. CDR1 and CDR2 from the germline V gene are SGHDT and YYEEEE. V shed 4 bases and J 6 bases; nucleotides not matched to a gene: 9. Here the CDR3 DNA reads TGTGCCAGCAGCCCCAGCTGGACTAGCGGGGGGACCGAGCAGTACTTC. It codes for CASSPSWTSGGTEQYF.

This sequence joins TRBV6-6 and TRBJ1-2; the D gene is possibly TRBD1 (6 bases). The ends were cut back, 7 bases at V and 7 bases at J, with 19 bases in the middle. CDR1 and CDR2 from the germline V gene are MNHNY and SVGAGI (reference sequence). There are 14 residues in the CDR3. In DNA form, the CDR3 reads TGTGCCAGCACTCAAAATCAGGGGAGGGGTGGCTACACCTTC. It yields the protein CASTQNQGRGGYTF.

The V call is TRBV9, the J call TRBJ2-7, with D tentatively TRBD2 (5 bases). The CDR3 is 14 amino acids. Deletions cut 0 bases from V and 3 bases from J, with 10 bases between. Germline values: CDR1 SGDLS, CDR2 YYNGEE. The CDR3 loop reads CASSVDGLYYEQYF. In DNA, the CDR3 is TGTGCCAGCAGCGTAGACGGACTCTACTACGAGCAGTACTTC.

The rearrangement links TRBV19 to TRBJ1-6; 8 positions agree with TRBD1. The CDR3 length is 17 residues. J was trimmed by 2 bases and V by 0 bases; bases with no gene match: 3. CDR1 and CDR2 from the germline V gene are LNHDA and SQIVND (reference sequence). The CDR3 spells CASSIEAGGAYNSPLHF. The CDR3 coding sequence is TGTGCCAGTAGTATAGAGGCAGGGGGCGCCTATAATTCACCCCTCCACTTT.

The chain joins TRBV3-1 (or the pseudogene TRBV3-2) to TRBJ1-6, with D possibly TRBD1 on 6 matching bases. V was shortened by 3 bases and J by 8 bases, with 14 bases between the two germline ends. CDR1 is LGHDT and CDR2 is YNNKEL in the germline V gene (reference sequence). The CDR3 loop spans 15 amino acids. The CDR3 DNA reads TGTGCCAGCAGCCAGAACAGGGCCGTGTATTCACCCCTCCACTTT. Its protein is CASSQNRAVYSPLHF.

This chain links TRBV12-3 or TRBV12-4 with TRBJ2-4; D remains unclear. V was shortened by 2 bases and J by 7 bases, with 3 bases between the two germline ends. There are 11 residues in the CDR3. CDR3 residues: CASSLQNIQYF. For the CDR3, the DNA is TGTGCCAGCAGTTTACAGAACATTCAGTACTTC.

This clone was seen only a few times. The rearrangement uses TRBV4-1 and TRBJ1-1; no clear D gene. The V end was cut by 0 bases, the J end by 7 bases, with 12 bases between. The CDR3 is 14 residues long. Germline CDR1 reads MGHRA; CDR2 reads YSYEKL. The CDR3 here is CASSQEAGRGEAFF. The CDR3 DNA reads TGCGCCAGCAGCCAAGAGGCCGGGAGAGGTGAAGCTTTCTTT.

The rearrangement joins TRBV7-2 to TRBJ2-3; D call uncertain. Trimming removed 5 bases from V and 0 bases from J, with 12 bases in between. This CDR3 region has 15 residues. Germline lookup yields CDR1 SGHTA and CDR2 FQGNSA. This chain's CDR3 is CASSLSVYSTDTQYF. The CDR3 nucleotides are TGTGCCAGCAGCCTCTCGGTCTATAGCACAGATACGCAGTATTTT. Looking up the rest from reference TRBV7-2 and TRBJ2-3 gives the full variable domain: GAGVSQSPSNKVTEKGKDVELRCDPISGHTALYWYRQSLGQGLEFLIYFQGNSAPDKSGLPSDRFSAERTGGSVSTLTIQRTQQEDSAVYLCASSLSVYSTDTQYFGPGTRLTVL.

CDR3 residues: CASSEVTGTRNEQFF. CDR3 nucleotide sequence: TGCGCCAGCAGTGAGGTGACAGGGACTAGGAATGAGCAGTTCTTC. The rearrangement joins TRBV10-2 to TRBJ2-1; a possible D gene is TRBD2 (8 bases). The germline V and J ends were trimmed by 2 bases and 7 bases, with 15 bases remaining between them. The CDR3 runs 15 residues. Germline V lookup: CDR1 WSHSY, CDR2 SAAADI.

This chain connects TRBV5-1 to TRBJ1-1; the match to TRBD1 covers 8 bases. This CDR3 is built from 15 residues. Germline lookup yields CDR1 SGHRS and CDR2 YFSETQ. Losses at the gene ends were 0 bases for V and 4 bases for J; bases not matched to a gene: 5. The CDR3 DNA is TGCGCCAGCAGCTTGGTTCCGGACAGGGCCACTGAAGCTTTCTTT. Encoded protein: CASSLVPDRATEAFF.

This clone was counted between two and nine times. V gene TRBV6-5 combines with J gene TRBJ1-2, with unresolved D. This CDR3 comprises 12 residues. The V end was cut by 2 bases, the J end by 6 bases, with 7 bases between. CDR1 MNHEY and CDR2 SVGAGI come from the germline V gene. The CDR3: CASSYGGNGYTF. The DNA of the CDR3 is TGTGCCAGCAGTTACGGCGGGAATGGCTACACCTTC.

The chain recombines TRBV6-5 with TRBJ1-3; a weak D match, TRBD1 (5 bases). The V gene lost 7 bases and the J gene lost 0 bases, with 10 bases spanning the gap. The CDR3 runs 14 residues. CDR1 and CDR2 (germline): MNHEY, SVGAGI. The CDR3 sequence: CASKTGNSGNTIYF. CDR3 DNA sequence: TGTGCCAGCAAAACAGGCAACTCTGGAAACACCATATATTTT.

This clone was seen more than once but under ten times. The chain has TRBV5-1 and TRBJ1-1; D call uncertain. The CDR3 extends over 14 amino acids. Trimming shortened V by 2 bases and J by 4 bases, and 12 bases separated the two germline ends. The germline gives CDR1 SGHRS, CDR2 YFSETQ. CDR3 nucleotide sequence: TGCGCCAGCAGCTTATCCGGGTCGGGCACTGAAGCTTTCTTT. Translation: CASSLSGSGTEAFF. The variable domain in full, completed from reference TRBV5-1 and TRBJ1-1, reads KAGVTQTPRYLIKTRGQQVTLSCSPISGHRSVSWYQQTPGQGLQFLFEYFSETQRNKGNFPGRFSGRQFSNSRSEMNVSTLELGDSALYLCASSLSGSGTEAFFGQGTRLTVV.

The gene calls are TRBV2 and TRBJ1-6, with D tentatively TRBD1 (5 bases). V was shortened by 4 bases and J by 8 bases, with 15 bases between the two germline ends. This CDR3 has 15 residues. CDR1 and CDR2 from the germline V gene are SNHLY and FYNNEI. The CDR3 sequence is CASSARSTEDSPLHF. CDR3 DNA: TGTGCCAGCAGTGCAAGGTCGACAGAAGATTCACCCCTCCACTTT.

This rearrangement joins TRBV10-3 to TRBJ2-7, with 8 bases aligning to TRBD1. Losses at the gene ends were 3 bases for V and 0 bases for J; bases not matched to a gene: 1. This CDR3 is built from 14 residues. CDR1 and CDR2 (germline): ENHRY, SYGVKD. Written as DNA, the CDR3 is TGTGCCATCAGTGACACAGGGGGCTCCTACGAGCAGTACTTC. This encodes CAISDTGGSYEQYF.

This clone appeared once. The genes are TRBV12-3 or TRBV12-4 and TRBJ1-3, with unresolved D. The CDR3 contains 12 residues. The V gene lost 10 bases and the J gene lost 3 bases, with 10 bases spanning the gap. The CDR3 sequence: CANLRFGNTIYF. The DNA for the CDR3 is TGTGCCAACCTGAGGTTTGGAAACACCATATATTTT.

Details on this clone: The germline gene is not matched at one end of the junction; a read error may be the cause. CDR3 in amino acids: CASSLAAGSYGYIF. The CDR3 DNA reads TGTGCCAGCAGCTTGGCCGCAGGCAGCTATGGCTACATCTTC. This rearrangement joins TRBV5-6 to TRBJ1-2; D gene uncertain. The CDR3 has 14 amino acids. Per germline, CDR1 SGHDT and CDR2 YYEEEE. Full variable domain (remainder filled in from reference TRBV5-6 and TRBJ1-2): DAGVTQSPTHLIKTRGQQVTLRCSPKSGHDTVSWYQQALGQGPQFIFQYYEEEERQRGNFPDRFSGHQFPNYSSELNVNALLLGDSALYLCASSLAAGSYGYIFGSGTRLTVV.

This clone was observed a few times. The chain joins TRBV7-9 to TRBJ1-3, with TRBD1 as a possible D gene (5 bases). Germline V gene sequence: CDR1 SEHNR, CDR2 FQNEAQ (reference sequence). Between the trimmed V and J ends, which lost 5 bases and 2 bases, there was a span of 10 bases. The CDR3 runs to 14 residues. The CDR3 is CASSTGVTGNTIYF. CDR3 sequence (DNA): TGTGCCAGCAGCACAGGAGTCACTGGAAACACCATATATTTT.

This clone was seen a single time. The rearrangement links TRBV19 to TRBJ1-5, with D perhaps TRBD1 (5 bases). Trimming pared 5 bases from V and 1 base from J, leaving 9 bases between. CDR3 length equals 14 residues. Germline-derived CDR1 and CDR2 are LNHDA and SQIVND (reference sequence). CDR3 loop: CASSRAGSNQPQHF. DNA of the CDR3: TGTGCCAGTAGTCGGGCAGGGAGCAATCAGCCCCAGCATTTT.

The V and J genes are TRBV2 and TRBJ1-6; no firm D call. The V end lost 2 bases, the J end lost 15 bases, and 8 bases lay between the germline ends. The CDR3 loop spans 11 amino acids. The germline V gene encodes CDR1 SNHLY and CDR2 FYNNEI. CDR3: CASSEFEGLHF. The CDR3 region has the DNA TGTGCCAGCAGTGAATTTGAGGGCCTCCACTTT.

The gene calls are TRBV9 and TRBJ1-2; D is possibly TRBD1 (6 bases). Germline CDR1 is SGDLS and CDR2 is YYNGEE. V lost 6 bases and J lost 0, with 12 bases in between. CDR3 size: 14 residues. The DNA of the CDR3 is TGTGCCAGCAACCCAGGGGTTTCTAACTATGGCTACACCTTC. Its translation is CASNPGVSNYGYTF. Together with reference TRBV9 and TRBJ1-2, the CDR3 gives the full variable domain: DSGVTQTPKHLITATGQRVTLRCSPRSGDLSVYWYQQSLDQGLQFLIQYYNGEERAKGNILERFSAQQFPDLHSELNLSSLELGDSALYFCASNPGVSNYGYTFGSGTRLTVV.

This clone came up once. V gene TRBV7-6 combines with J gene TRBJ1-6; 7 positions match TRBD1. CDR3 length: 16 amino acids. The germline gives CDR1 SGHVS, CDR2 FNYEAQ. The junction had 8 bases not matched to a gene; V was cut back by 4 bases and J by 5 bases. This CDR3 is CASSSTTGTDNSPLHF. For the CDR3, the DNA is TGTGCCAGCAGCTCTACAACCGGGACAGATAATTCACCCCTCCACTTT.